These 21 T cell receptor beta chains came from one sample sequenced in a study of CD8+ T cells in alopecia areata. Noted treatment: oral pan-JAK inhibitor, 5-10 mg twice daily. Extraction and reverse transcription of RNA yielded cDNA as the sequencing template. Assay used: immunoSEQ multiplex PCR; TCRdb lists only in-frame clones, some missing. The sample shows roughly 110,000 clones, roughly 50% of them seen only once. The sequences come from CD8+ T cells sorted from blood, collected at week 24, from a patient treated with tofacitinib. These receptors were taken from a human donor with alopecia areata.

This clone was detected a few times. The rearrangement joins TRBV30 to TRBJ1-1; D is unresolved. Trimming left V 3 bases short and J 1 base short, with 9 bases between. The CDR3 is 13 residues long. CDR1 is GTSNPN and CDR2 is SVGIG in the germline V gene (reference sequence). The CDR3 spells CAWSESQNTEAFF. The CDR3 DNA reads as TGTGCCTGGAGCGAAAGCCAGAACACTGAAGCTTTCTTT.

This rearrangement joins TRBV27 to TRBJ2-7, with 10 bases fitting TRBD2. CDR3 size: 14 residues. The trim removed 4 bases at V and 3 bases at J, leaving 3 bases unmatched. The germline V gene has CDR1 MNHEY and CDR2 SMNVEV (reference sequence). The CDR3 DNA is TGTGCCAGCAGTTGGGGGACTAGCGACTACGAGCAGTACTTC. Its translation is CASSWGTSDYEQYF.

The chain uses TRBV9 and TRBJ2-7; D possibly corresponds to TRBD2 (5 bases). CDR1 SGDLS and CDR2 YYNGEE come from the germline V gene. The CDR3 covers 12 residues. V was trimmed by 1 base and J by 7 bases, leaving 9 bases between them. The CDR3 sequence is CASSVTGGEQYF. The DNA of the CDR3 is TGTGCCAGCAGCGTAACCGGCGGGGAGCAGTACTTC.

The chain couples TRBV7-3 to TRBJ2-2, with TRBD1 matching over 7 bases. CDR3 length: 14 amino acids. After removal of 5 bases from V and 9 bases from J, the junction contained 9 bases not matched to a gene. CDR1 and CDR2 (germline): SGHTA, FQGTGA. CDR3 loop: CASSILGQARELFF. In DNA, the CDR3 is TGTGCCAGCAGCATCTTAGGACAGGCCAGGGAGCTGTTTTTT. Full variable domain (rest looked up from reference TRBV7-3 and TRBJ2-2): GAGVSQTPSNKVTEKGKYVELRCDPISGHTALYWYRQSLGQGPEFLIYFQGTGAADDSGLPNDRFFAVRPEGSVSTLKIQRTERGDSAVYLCASSILGQARELFFGEGSRLTVL.

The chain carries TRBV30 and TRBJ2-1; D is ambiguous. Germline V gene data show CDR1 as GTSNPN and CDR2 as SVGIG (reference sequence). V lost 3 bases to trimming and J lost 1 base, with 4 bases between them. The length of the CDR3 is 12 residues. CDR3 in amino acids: CAWRLSYNEQFF. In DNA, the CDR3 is TGTGCCTGGAGGTTGTCCTACAATGAGCAGTTCTTC.

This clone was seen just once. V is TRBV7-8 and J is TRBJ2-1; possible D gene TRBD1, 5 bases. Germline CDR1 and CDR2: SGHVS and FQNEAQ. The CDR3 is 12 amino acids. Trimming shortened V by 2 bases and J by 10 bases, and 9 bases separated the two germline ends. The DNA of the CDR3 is TGTGCCAGCAGCTTATTGAGGACAGAGCAGTTCTTC. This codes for CASSLLRTEQFF.

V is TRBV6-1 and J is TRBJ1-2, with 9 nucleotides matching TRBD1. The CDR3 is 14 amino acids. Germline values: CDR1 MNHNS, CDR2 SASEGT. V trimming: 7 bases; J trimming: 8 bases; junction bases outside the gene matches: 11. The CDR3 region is CASNPDRGGVGYTF. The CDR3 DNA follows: TGTGCCAGCAACCCGGACAGGGGTGGCGTCGGCTACACCTTC.

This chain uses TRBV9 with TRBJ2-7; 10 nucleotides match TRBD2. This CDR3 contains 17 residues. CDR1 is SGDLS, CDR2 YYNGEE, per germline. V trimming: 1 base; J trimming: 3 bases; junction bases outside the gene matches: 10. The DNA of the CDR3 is TGTGCCAGCAGCGTAAACCCGGGACTAGCGACTAACTACGAGCAGTACTTC. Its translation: CASSVNPGLATNYEQYF.

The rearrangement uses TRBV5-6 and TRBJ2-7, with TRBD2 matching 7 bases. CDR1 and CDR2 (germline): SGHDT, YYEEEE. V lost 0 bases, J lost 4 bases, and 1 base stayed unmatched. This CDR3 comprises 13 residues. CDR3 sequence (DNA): TGTGCCAGCAGCTTGGGAGCGGGGTACGAGCAGTACTTC. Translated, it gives CASSLGAGYEQYF. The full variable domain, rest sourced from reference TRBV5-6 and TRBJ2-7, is DAGVTQSPTHLIKTRGQQVTLRCSPKSGHDTVSWYQQALGQGPQFIFQYYEEEERQRGNFPDRFSGHQFPNYSSELNVNALLLGDSALYLCASSLGAGYEQYFGPGTRLTVT.

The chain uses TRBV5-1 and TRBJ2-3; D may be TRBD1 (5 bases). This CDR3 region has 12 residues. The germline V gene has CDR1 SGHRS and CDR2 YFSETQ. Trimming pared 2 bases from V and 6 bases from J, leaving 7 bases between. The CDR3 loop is CASSLGDDTQYF. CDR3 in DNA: TGCGCCAGCAGCTTAGGGGATGATACGCAGTATTTT.

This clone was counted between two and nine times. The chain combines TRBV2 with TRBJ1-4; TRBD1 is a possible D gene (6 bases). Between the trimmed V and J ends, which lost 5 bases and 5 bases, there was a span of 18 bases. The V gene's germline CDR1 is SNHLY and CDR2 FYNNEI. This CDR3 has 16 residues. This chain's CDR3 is CASSLTQGAENEKLFF. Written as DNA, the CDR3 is TGTGCCAGCAGTCTTACACAGGGAGCGGAGAATGAAAAACTGTTTTTT.

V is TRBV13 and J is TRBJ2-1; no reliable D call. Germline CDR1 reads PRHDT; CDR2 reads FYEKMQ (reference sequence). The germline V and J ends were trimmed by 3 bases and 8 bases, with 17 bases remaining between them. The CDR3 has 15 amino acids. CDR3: CASSFLQSMNYEQFF. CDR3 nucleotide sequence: TGTGCCAGCAGCTTTCTCCAGTCCATGAACTATGAGCAGTTCTTC.

The CDR3 loop reads CASSLRPGWGNNSPLHF. The CDR3 DNA reads as TGTGCCAGCAGCTTACGTCCAGGTTGGGGTAATAATTCACCCCTCCACTTT. The genes are TRBV13 and TRBJ1-6, with D unclear. This CDR3 region has 17 residues. The V end lost 2 bases, the J end lost 5 bases, and 16 bases lay between the germline ends. CDR1 and CDR2 (germline): PRHDT, FYEKMQ (reference sequence).

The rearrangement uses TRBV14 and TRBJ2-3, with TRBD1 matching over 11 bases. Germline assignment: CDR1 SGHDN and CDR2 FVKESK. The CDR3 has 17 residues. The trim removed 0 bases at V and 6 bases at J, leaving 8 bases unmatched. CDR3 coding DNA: TGTGCCAGCAGCCAAGATAACGGACAGGGGGCATTTGATACGCAGTATTTT. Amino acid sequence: CASSQDNGQGAFDTQYF.

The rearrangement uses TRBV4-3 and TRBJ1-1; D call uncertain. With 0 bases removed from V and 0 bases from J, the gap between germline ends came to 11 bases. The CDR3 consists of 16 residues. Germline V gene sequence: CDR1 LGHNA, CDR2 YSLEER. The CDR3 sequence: CASSQDVGSMNTEAFF. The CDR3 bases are TGCGCCAGCAGCCAAGATGTTGGGTCCATGAACACTGAAGCTTTCTTT.

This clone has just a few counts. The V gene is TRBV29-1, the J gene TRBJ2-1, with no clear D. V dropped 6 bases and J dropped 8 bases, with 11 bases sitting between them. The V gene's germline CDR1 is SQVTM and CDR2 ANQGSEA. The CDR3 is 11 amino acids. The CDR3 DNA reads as TGCAGCGTGGCCCTAGGCCATGAGCAGTTCTTC. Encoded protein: CSVALGHEQFF.

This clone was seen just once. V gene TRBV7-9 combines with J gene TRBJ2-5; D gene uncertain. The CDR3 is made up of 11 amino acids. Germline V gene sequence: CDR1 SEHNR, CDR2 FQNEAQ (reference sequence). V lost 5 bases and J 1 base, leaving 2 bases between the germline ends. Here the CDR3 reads CASSVQETQYF. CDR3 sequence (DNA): TGTGCCAGCAGCGTCCAAGAGACCCAGTACTTC.

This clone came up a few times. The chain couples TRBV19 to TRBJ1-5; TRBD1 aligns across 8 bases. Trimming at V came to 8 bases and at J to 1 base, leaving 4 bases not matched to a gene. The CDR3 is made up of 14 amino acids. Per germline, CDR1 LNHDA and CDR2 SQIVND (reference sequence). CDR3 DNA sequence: TGTGCCAGTCAGGACAGGGAGAGCAATCAGCCCCAGCATTTT. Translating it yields CASQDRESNQPQHF. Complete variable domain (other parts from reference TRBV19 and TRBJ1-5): DGGITQSPKYLFRKEGQNVTLSCEQNLNHDAMYWYRQDPGQGLRLIYYSQIVNDFQKGDIAEGYSVSREKKESFPLTVTSAQKNPTAFYLCASQDRESNQPQHFGDGTRLSIL.

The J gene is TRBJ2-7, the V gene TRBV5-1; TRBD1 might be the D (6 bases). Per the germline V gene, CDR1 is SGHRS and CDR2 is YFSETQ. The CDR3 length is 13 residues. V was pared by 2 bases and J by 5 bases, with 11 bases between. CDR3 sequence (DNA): TGCGCCAGCAGCTTACACCGGGACAACGAGCAGTACTTC. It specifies CASSLHRDNEQYF. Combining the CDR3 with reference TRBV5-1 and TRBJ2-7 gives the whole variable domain KAGVTQTPRYLIKTRGQQVTLSCSPISGHRSVSWYQQTPGQGLQFLFEYFSETQRNKGNFPGRFSGRQFSNSRSEMNVSTLELGDSALYLCASSLHRDNEQYFGPGTRLTVT.

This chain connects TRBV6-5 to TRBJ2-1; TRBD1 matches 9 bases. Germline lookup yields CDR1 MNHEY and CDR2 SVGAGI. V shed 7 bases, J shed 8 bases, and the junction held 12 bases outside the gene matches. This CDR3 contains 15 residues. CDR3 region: CASTTPRTGVHEQFF. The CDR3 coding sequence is TGTGCCAGCACCACCCCCCGGACAGGGGTCCATGAGCAGTTCTTC.

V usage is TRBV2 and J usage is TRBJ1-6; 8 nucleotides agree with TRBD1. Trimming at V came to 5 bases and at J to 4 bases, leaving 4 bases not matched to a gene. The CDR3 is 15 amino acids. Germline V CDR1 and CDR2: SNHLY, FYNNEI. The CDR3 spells CASSTRQGYNSPLHF. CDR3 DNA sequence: TGTGCCAGCAGTACCCGACAGGGGTATAATTCACCCCTCCACTTT.